These T cell receptor beta chains were read from a single sample in a study of T cells after yellow fever vaccination. MiXCR, run by TCRdb on the 5' RACE reads, gives a single entry per CDR3 protein. The sample lists 28,000 or so distinct CDR3 sequences; under 4.5% were seen once. The material was CD8+ T cells sorted from PBMCs, obtained 5 days after the yellow fever booster vaccination. The receptors derive from a man aged 25-40 years who received the YFV17D yellow fever vaccine. CDR3s include the opening cysteine and the closing phenylalanine or tryptophan. The D gene is left open where the match is weak. Rows may omit the clone size; those that give it use once, few, many or a size class.

CDR3	DNA	J	size	V	D	length
CASLDGNTNEQFF	TGTGCCAGCCTCGATGGGAACACCAATGAGCAGTTCTTC	TRBJ2-1	NA	TRBV5-4	NA	13
CASRSYGLPNEKLFF	TGTGCCAGCAGGTCCTACGGTCTGCCCAACGAAAAACTGTTTTTT	TRBJ1-4	NA	TRBV13	NA	15
CASSDIRTSGYNEQFF	TGCGCCAGCAGTGACATACGGACTAGCGGGTACAATGAGCAGTTCTTC	TRBJ2-1	many	TRBV10-2	TRBD2	16
CASSLTRNTGELFF	TGTGCCAGCAGTCTCACTAGAAACACCGGGGAGCTGTTTTTT	TRBJ2-2	many	TRBV12-3/TRBV12-4	NA	14
CASSPLTTTYEQYF	TGTGCCAGCAGTCCCCTGACTACTACCTACGAGCAGTACTTC	TRBJ2-7	many	TRBV6-2/TRBV6-3	NA	14
CASTLTEQGHEQYF	TGTGCCAGCACCCTTACGGAACAGGGCCACGAGCAGTACTTC	TRBJ2-7	many	TRBV7-6	NA	14
CASSPPLESYTYEQYF	TGTGCCAGCAGCCCTCCTTTGGAGTCCTACACCTACGAGCAGTACTTC	TRBJ2-7	many	TRBV7-9	NA	16
CSASPGGLNEQFF	TGCAGTGCTAGTCCGGGAGGGCTCAATGAGCAGTTCTTC	TRBJ2-1	many	TRBV20-1	TRBD2	13
CATSGQGLHTGELFF	TGTGCCACCAGCGGACAGGGGTTGCACACCGGGGAGCTGTTTTTT	TRBJ2-2	few	TRBV15	TRBD1	15
CASSPTADTQYF	TGTGCCAGCAGCCCGACGGCAGATACGCAGTATTTT	TRBJ2-3	many	TRBV12-3/TRBV12-4	NA	12
CAITPDYTYEQYF	TGTGCCATCACCCCCGACTACACCTACGAGCAGTACTTC	TRBJ2-7	many	TRBV10-3	NA	13
CASRTRGQLATGLNEQFF	TGTGCCAGCAGAACAAGGGGACAGCTAGCGACAGGACTCAATGAGCAGTTCTTC	TRBJ2-1	many	TRBV4-2	NA	18
CASSSTGNEQYF	TGTGCCAGCAGCTCAACAGGGAACGAGCAGTACTTC	TRBJ2-7	many	TRBV12-3/TRBV12-4	NA	12
CASSIAGPPRDTQYF	TGTGCCAGTAGTATAGCAGGTCCGCCAAGGGATACGCAGTATTTT	TRBJ2-3	many	TRBV19	NA	15
CARGPSFADTQYF	TGTGCCAGGGGCCCCTCGTTCGCGGATACGCAGTATTTT	TRBJ2-3	NA	TRBV7-2	NA	13
CASSDSAEQYF	TGTGCCAGCAGCGACAGCGCCGAGCAGTACTTC	TRBJ2-7	many	TRBV12-3/TRBV12-4	NA	11
CASSIVQTVSYNEQFF	TGTGCCAGTAGTATAGTTCAAACAGTCTCCTACAATGAGCAGTTCTTC	TRBJ2-1	many	TRBV19	NA	16
CATSIGNNEQFF	TGTGCCACCTCGATTGGGAACAATGAGCAGTTCTTC	TRBJ2-1	many	TRBV11-2	NA	12
CASRYTGFGNTEAFF	TGTGCCAGCAGATATACAGGGTTTGGGAACACTGAAGCTTTCTTT	TRBJ1-1	many	TRBV27	NA	15
CASSLSLAGGPAYEQYF	TGTGCCAGCAGCTTGAGTCTAGCGGGAGGCCCTGCCTACGAGCAGTACTTC	TRBJ2-7	many	TRBV7-9	TRBD2	17